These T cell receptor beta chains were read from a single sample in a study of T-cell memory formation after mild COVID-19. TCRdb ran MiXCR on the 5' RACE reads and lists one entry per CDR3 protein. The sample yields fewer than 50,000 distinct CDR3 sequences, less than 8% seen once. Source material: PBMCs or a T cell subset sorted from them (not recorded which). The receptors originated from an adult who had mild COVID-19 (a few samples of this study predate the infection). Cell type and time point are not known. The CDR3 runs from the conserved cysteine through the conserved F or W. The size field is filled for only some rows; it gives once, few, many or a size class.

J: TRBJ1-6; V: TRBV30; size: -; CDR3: CAWTSIASGGSPLHF
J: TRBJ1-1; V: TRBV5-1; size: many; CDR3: CASSFTGGTEAFF
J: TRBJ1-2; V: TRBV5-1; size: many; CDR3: CASGGKPGQIYGYTF
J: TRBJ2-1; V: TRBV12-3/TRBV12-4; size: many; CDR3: CASSGPQGDEQFF
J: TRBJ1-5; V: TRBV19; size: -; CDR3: CASSMGFGQPQHF
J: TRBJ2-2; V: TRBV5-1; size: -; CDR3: CASSLEAGVNTGELFF
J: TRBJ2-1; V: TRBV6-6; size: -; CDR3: CASSAAGALNEQFF
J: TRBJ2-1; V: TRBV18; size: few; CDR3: CASCSPGQGVNEQFF
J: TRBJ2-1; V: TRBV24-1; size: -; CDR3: CATRRGGGNEQFF
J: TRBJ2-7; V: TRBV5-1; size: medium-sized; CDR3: CASSFDRGSYEQYF
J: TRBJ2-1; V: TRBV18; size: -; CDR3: CASSQWDRDGHNEQFF
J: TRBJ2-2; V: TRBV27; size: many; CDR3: CASSPQAGGNGELFF
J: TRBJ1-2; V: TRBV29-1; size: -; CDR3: CSAKTGANYGYTF
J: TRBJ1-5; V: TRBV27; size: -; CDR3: CASSSQSGRRNQPQHF
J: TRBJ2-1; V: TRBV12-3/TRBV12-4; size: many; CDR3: CASSPDRSGHNEQFF
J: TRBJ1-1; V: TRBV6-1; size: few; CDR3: CASRDRLNTEAFF
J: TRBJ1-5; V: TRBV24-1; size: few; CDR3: CATSPDRGLDQPQHF
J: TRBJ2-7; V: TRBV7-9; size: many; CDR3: CASSDGLAAWGNEQYF
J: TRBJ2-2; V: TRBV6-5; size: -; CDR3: CASSYPGARTGELFF
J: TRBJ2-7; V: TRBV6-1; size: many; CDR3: CASSDRYEQYF
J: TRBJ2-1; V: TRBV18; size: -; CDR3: CASSPVLSGRARHGEQFF
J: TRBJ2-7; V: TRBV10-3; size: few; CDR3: CAIQRASGSYEQYF
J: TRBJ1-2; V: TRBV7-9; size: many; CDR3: CASSLDVGGYGYTF
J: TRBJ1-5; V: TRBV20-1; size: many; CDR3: CSAHAGAQHF
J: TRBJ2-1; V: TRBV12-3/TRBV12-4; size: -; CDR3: CASSFSGYNDEQFF
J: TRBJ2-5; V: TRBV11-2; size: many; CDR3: CASSFVSRTQETQYF
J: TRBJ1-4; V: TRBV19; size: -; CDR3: CASSVGRTNEKLFF
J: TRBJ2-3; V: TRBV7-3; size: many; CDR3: CASSLSGSQGTDTQYF
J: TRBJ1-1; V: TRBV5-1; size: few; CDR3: CASSIGHGNTEAFF
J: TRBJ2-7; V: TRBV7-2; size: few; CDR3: CATHTGLAGGYEQYF
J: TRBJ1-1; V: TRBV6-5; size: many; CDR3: CASSYSPGRTEAFF
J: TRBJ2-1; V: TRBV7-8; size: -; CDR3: CASSALAGGLTYNEQFF
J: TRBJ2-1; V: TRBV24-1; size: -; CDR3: CATSDLETEQFF
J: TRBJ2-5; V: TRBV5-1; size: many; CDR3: CASSPGPFIGQETQYF
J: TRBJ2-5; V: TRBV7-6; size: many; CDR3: CASSLVPAGGSETQYF
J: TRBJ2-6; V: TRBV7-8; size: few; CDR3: CASSLPGQGAYGANVLTF
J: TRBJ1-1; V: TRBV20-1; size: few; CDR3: CSARRGGPLNTEAFF
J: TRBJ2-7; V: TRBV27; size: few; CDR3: CASSLSPDPDHEQYF
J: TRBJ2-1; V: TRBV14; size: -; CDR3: CASSQALAVNSYNEQFF
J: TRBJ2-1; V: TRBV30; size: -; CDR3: CAWRRLAGAAHNEQFF
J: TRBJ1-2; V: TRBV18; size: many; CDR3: CASSPWDYGYTF
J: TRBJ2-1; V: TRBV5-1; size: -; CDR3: CASSATAGGPGEQFF
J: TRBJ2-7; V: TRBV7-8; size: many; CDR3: CASSFVVSYEQYF
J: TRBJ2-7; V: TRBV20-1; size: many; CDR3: CSAPTGTLNEQYF
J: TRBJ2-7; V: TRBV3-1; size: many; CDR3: CASSSYEQYF
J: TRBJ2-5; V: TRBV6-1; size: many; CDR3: CASNRQGQETQYF
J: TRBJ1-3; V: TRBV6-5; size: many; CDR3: CASSYSKGSGNTIYF
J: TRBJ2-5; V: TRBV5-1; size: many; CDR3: CASSLDRSKETQYF
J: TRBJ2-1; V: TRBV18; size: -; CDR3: CASSPTSGGRNEQFF
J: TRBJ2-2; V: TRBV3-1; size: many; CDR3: CASSRSSGGTGELFF
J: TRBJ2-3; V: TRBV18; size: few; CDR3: CASSPATPDTQYF
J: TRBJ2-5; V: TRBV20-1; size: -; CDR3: CSARDGEVRETQYF